The source of this T cell receptor (beta chain) is a study of blood T cell repertoires in COVID-19. Some clones are missing from TCRdb's copy, which holds only in-frame ones; the method was immunoSEQ multiplex PCR. This sample has some 190,000 clones, with about 88% found just once. The sample comprised PBMCs or T cells enriched from blood (not recorded which). The clonotype was recovered from a woman aged 40 to 50 with acute COVID-19.

CDR3 bases: TGTGCCAGCAGCGTATCGTCCCTAGCGGGGGGGATATCACATGATACGCAGTATTTT. As protein: CASSVSSLAGGISHDTQYF. This chain uses TRBV9 with TRBJ2-3; 12 bases match TRBD2. With V trimmed by 1 base and J by 6 bases, 15 bases remained unmatched. Germline V gives CDR1 SGDLS, CDR2 YYNGEE. This CDR3 contains 19 residues.